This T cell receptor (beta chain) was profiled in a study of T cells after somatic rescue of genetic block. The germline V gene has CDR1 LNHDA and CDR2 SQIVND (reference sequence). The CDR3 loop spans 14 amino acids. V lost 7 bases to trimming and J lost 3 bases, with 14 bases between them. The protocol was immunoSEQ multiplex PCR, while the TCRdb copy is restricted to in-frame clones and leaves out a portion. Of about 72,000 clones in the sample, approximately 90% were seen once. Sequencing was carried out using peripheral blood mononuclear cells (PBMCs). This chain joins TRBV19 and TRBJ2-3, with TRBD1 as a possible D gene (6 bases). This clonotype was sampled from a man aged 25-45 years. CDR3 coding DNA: TGTGCCAGTACCCAGGAGGACAGTACAGATACGCAGTATTTT. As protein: CASTQEDSTDTQYF.